This TCR beta chain was found in a study of cytomegalovirus exposure and HLA in healthy donors. V lost 6 bases, J lost 6 bases, and 18 bases lay in between. In germline, CDR1 is SEHNR, CDR2 FQNEAQ (reference sequence). CDR3 length: 14 residues. The PCR was carried out with 60 Vbeta primers and 13 Jbeta primers. Measured with immunoSEQ multiplex PCR; TCRdb has only the in-frame clones, and not every one. The data contain approximately 120,000 clones, 85% of them singletons. The clonotype was recovered from a woman aged 30 to 39 in good health and CMV-seropositive. The V and J genes are TRBV7-9 and TRBJ2-7, with D perhaps matching TRBD1 (6 bases). The sequenced material came from PBMCs. In DNA form, the CDR3 reads TGTGCCAGCAGTCTAGCAGGGGACCCCCTCGAGCAGTACTTC. Amino acids: CASSLAGDPLEQYF.